This is a list of T cell receptor beta chains from one sample in a study of blood T cell repertoires in COVID-19. Libraries were prepared by immunoSEQ multiplex PCR; TCRdb keeps only in-frame clonotypes and omits some of them. Of under 300,000 clones listed, about 80% are singletons. Sequencing was done on a sample of peripheral blood. Source of these receptors: a man aged 25-45 years who had recovered from COVID-19. The CDR3 runs from the conserved cysteine through the conserved F or W. A D gene is named only where the DNA matches it firmly. Clone size is given for some rows only: seen once, a few or many times, or a class if the clone is expanded.

v_call	j_call	clone_size	d_call	cdr3_aa	cdr3_nt
TRBV27	TRBJ2-6	.	.	CASSSSGANVLTF	TGTGCCAGCAGTTCTTCTGGGGCCAACGTCCTGACTTTC
TRBV6-4	TRBJ2-1	few	TRBD2	CASSDAGTSWFF	TGTGCCAGCAGTGACGCCGGGACTAGTTGGTTCTTC
TRBV5-4	TRBJ2-1	.	TRBD2	CASSLDPAGGHEQFF	TGTGCCAGCAGCTTGGACCCAGCGGGGGGGCATGAGCAGTTCTTC
TRBV27	TRBJ2-3	.	TRBD1	CASSPWDSSTDTQYF	TGTGCCAGCAGTCCCTGGGACAGTAGCACAGATACGCAGTATTTT
TRBV10-1	TRBJ2-4	once	.	CASMFVGGPGNIQYF	TGCGCCAGCATGTTCGTGGGGGGGCCCGGAAACATTCAGTACTTC
TRBV5-1	TRBJ2-2	.	TRBD2	CASSLRRGENGELFF	TGCGCCAGCAGCTTGAGGCGGGGGGAAAACGGGGAGCTGTTTTTT
TRBV2	TRBJ1-5	.	.	CASTGGGIDQPQHF	TGTGCCAGCACTGGGGGGGGGATCGATCAGCCCCAGCATTTT
TRBV7-3	TRBJ2-1	once	.	CASSAISGDEQFF	TGTGCCAGCAGCGCAATCAGCGGAGATGAGCAGTTCTTC
TRBV5-1	TRBJ1-1	.	.	CASSLDREEAFF	TGCGCCAGCAGCTTGGACAGGGAGGAAGCTTTCTTT
TRBV5-1	TRBJ2-7	.	TRBD1	CASSPQRTGGYEQYF	TGCGCCAGCAGCCCACAGAGGACAGGGGGCTACGAGCAGTACTTC
TRBV13	TRBJ2-1	.	.	CASSSESYNEQFF	TGTGCCAGCAGCTCAGAATCCTACAATGAGCAGTTCTTC
TRBV6-4	TRBJ2-3	many	TRBD2	CASSKTSGGTDTQYF	TGTGCCAGCAGCAAAACTAGCGGGGGCACAGATACGCAGTATTTT
TRBV4-1	TRBJ2-1	.	TRBD2	CASSPSLGRVYNEQFF	TGCGCCAGCAGCCCCTCCCTAGGGAGGGTCTACAATGAGCAGTTCTTC
TRBV29-1	TRBJ2-3	.	.	CSVQRGVLLADTQYF	TGCAGCGTCCAACGCGGGGTCCTACTGGCAGATACGCAGTATTTT
TRBV2	TRBJ2-5	.	.	CASSDPRAGTQYF	TGTGCCAGCAGTGACCCCCGCGCAGGGACCCAGTACTTC
TRBV3-1/TRBV3-2	TRBJ2-1	.	TRBD2	CASSQETSGDPLDEQFF	TGTGCCAGCAGCCAAGAGACTAGCGGGGACCCTTTGGATGAGCAGTTCTTC
TRBV5-1	TRBJ2-1	.	.	CASGRMKSGDEQFF	TGCGCCAGCGGGAGGATGAAGTCGGGGGATGAGCAGTTCTTC
TRBV12-3/TRBV12-4	TRBJ2-7	.	.	CASSLERSYEQYF	TGTGCCAGCAGTTTGGAGAGATCCTACGAGCAGTACTTC
TRBV4-1	TRBJ1-4	.	TRBD1	CASSPDRAGLGEKLFF	TGCGCCAGCAGCCCTGACAGGGCGGGTTTGGGTGAAAAACTGTTTTTT
TRBV7-3	TRBJ1-6	.	.	CASKQTDNSPLHF	TGTGCCAGCAAACAGACCGATAATTCACCCCTCCACTTT
TRBV19	TRBJ1-2	.	.	CASSSPLRTDYGYTF	TGTGCCAGTAGTTCCCCCCTCCGGACAGACTATGGCTACACCTTC
TRBV10-2	TRBJ2-1	.	TRBD2	CASSDRRLAGGPRNEQFF	TGCGCCAGCAGTGACCGAAGACTAGCGGGGGGGCCAAGAAATGAGCAGTTCTTC
TRBV7-9	TRBJ1-2	.	.	CASSQGGWDYGYTF	TGTGCCAGCAGCCAAGGGGGATGGGACTATGGCTACACCTTC
TRBV9	TRBJ1-2	.	TRBD1	CASSAQTGEVAYGYTF	TGTGCCAGCAGCGCACAGACAGGGGAGGTGGCCTATGGCTACACCTTC
TRBV19	TRBJ2-1	.	.	CASRSSYNEQFF	TGTGCCAGTAGGAGCTCCTACAATGAGCAGTTCTTC
TRBV15	TRBJ1-2	.	.	CATSRDRGNGYTF	TGTGCCACCAGCAGAGATCGGGGAAATGGCTACACCTTC
TRBV10-1	TRBJ2-2	.	TRBD1	CASSEVGTANTGELFF	TGCGCCAGCAGTGAGGTTGGGACAGCAAACACCGGGGAGCTGTTTTTT
TRBV10-3	TRBJ2-5	.	TRBD2	CAISFSGGAAETQYF	TGTGCCATCAGTTTCAGCGGGGGGGCCGCGGAGACCCAGTACTTC